This TCR beta chain was identified during a study of blood T cell repertoires in COVID-19. This clone has only one observation. Germline values: CDR1 SGDLS, CDR2 YYNGEE. The CDR3 runs 14 residues. Trimming removed 0 bases from V and 6 bases from J, with 13 bases in between. Method: immunoSEQ multiplex PCR; TCRdb's copy keeps in-frame clones and lacks some. This sample has 55,000 to 70,000 clones, with about 81% found just once. The origin of this receptor is a man aged 80 or over with acute or convalescent COVID-19. The specimen sequenced was peripheral blood. The chain employs TRBV9 and TRBJ2-7; D might be TRBD1 (5 bases). The CDR3, as DNA: TGTGCCAGCAGCGTAGGGGCAGGGATAGGCGAGCAGTACTTC. This encodes CASSVGAGIGEQYF.